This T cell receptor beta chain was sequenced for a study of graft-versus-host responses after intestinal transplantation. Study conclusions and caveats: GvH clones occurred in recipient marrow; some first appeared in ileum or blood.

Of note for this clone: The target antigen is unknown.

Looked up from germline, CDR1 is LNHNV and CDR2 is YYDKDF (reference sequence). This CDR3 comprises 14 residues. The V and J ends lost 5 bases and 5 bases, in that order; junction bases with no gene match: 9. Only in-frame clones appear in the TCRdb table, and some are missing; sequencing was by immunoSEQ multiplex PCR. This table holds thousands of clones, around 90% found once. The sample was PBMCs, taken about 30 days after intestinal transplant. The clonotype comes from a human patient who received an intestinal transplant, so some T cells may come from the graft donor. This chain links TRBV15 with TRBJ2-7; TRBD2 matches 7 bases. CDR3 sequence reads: CATSPRGGGDEQYF. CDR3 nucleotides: TGTGCCACCAGCCCTCGCGGGGGAGGCGACGAGCAGTACTTC. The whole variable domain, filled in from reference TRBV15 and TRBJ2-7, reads DAMVIQNPRYQVTQFGKPVTLSCSQTLNHNVMYWYQQKSSQAPKLLFHYYDKDFNNEADTPDNFQSRRPNTSFCFLDIRSPGLGDTAMYLCATSPRGGGDEQYFGPGTRLTVT.